The source of this T cell receptor (beta chain) is a study of T cells in Graves' hyperthyroidism and ophthalmopathy. This clonotype was counted at least ten times. There were TCR beta CDR3 regions amplified from RNA transcripts. First-round RT-PCR targeting the TCR CDR3 was performed with the HTBI primer set. A single record per CDR3 protein comes from TCRdb applying MiXCR to the multiplex PCR reads. The sample yields hundreds of thousands of distinct CDR3 sequences, 13% to 15% seen once. Germline CDR1 SGHVS, CDR2 FQNEAQ. Deletions cut 2 bases from V and 5 bases from J, with 10 bases between. This CDR3 spans 13 amino acids.

This sequence was found in a woman younger than 35 with Graves' hyperthyroidism. The V call is TRBV7-8, the J call TRBJ2-7; D not certain. The sample comprised blood. The CDR3 loop is CASSLFSTHEQYF. In DNA, the CDR3 is TGTGCCAGCAGCTTATTTTCCACCCACGAGCAGTACTTC. Full variable domain (remainder filled in from reference TRBV7-8 and TRBJ2-7): GAGVSQSPRYKVAKRGQDVALRCDPISGHVSLFWYQQALGQGPEFLTYFQNEAQLDKSGLPSDRFFAERPEGSVSTLKIQRTQQEDSAVYLCASSLFSTHEQYFGPGTRLTVT.